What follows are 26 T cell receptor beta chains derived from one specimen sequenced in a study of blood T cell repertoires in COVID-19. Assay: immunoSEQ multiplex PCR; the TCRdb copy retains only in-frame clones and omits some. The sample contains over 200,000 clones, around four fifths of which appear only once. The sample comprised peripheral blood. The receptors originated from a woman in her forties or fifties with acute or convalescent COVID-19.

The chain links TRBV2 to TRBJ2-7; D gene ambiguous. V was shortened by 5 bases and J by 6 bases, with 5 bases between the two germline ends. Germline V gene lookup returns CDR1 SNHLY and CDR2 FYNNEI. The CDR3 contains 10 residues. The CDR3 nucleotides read TGTGCCAGCAGTACAATCGAGCAGTACTTC. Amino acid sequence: CASSTIEQYF.

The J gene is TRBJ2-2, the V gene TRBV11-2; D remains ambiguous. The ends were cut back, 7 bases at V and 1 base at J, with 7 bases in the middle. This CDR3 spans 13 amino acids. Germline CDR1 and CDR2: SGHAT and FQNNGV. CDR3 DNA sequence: TGTGCCAGCAACCGGGTGAACACCGGGGAGCTGTTTTTT. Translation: CASNRVNTGELFF.

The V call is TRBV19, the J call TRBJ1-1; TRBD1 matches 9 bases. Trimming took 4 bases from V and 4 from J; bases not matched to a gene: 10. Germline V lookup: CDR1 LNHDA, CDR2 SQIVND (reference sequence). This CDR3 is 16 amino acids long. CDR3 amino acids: CASSTFRTGVPTEAFF. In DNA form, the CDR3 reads TGTGCCAGTAGTACCTTTCGGACAGGGGTTCCCACTGAAGCTTTCTTT.

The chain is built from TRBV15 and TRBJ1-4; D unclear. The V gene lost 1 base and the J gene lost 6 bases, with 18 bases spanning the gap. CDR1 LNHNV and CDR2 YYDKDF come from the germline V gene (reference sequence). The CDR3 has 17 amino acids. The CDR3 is CATSRVINPDRDEKLFF. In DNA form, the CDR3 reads TGTGCCACCAGCAGAGTTATTAACCCTGATCGGGATGAAAAACTGTTTTTT.

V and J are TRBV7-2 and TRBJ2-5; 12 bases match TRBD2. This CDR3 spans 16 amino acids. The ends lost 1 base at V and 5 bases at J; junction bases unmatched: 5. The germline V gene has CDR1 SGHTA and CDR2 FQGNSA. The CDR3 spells CASSLVRLAGGETQYF. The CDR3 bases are TGTGCCAGCAGCTTAGTACGGCTAGCGGGAGGGGAGACCCAGTACTTC.

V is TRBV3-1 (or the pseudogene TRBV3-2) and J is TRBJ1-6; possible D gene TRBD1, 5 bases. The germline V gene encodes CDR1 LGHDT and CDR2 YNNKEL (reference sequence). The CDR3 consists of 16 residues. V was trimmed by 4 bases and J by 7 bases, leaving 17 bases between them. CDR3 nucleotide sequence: TGTGCCAGCAGCCCACTCTCTCCGGGGGGGAATTCACCCCTCCACTTT. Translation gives CASSPLSPGGNSPLHF.

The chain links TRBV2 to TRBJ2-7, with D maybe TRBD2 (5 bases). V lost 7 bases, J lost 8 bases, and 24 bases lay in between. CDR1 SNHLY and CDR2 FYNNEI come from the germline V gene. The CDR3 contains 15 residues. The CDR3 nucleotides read TGTGCCAGCAATGATCTTAGAGGGAGAGGAGTCCAGCAGTACTTC. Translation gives CASNDLRGRGVQQYF.

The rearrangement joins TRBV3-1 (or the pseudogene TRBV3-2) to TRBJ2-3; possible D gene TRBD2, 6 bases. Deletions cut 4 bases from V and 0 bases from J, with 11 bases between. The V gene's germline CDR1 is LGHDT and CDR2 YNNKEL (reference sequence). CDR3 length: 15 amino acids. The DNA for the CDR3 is TGTGCCAGCAGCCGCCCGGGGGTTAGCACAGATACGCAGTATTTT. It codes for CASSRPGVSTDTQYF.

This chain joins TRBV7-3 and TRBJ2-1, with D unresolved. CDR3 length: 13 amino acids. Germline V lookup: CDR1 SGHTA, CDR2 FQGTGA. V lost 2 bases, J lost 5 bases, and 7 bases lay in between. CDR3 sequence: CASSLYSNNEQFF. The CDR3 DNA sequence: TGTGCCAGCAGCTTATACTCGAACAATGAGCAGTTCTTC.

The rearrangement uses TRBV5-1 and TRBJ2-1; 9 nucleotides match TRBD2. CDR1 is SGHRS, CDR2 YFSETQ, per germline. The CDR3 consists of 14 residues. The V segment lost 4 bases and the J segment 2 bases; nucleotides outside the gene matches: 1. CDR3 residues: CASSGTSPYNEQFF. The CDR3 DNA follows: TGCGCCAGCAGCGGGACTAGCCCCTACAATGAGCAGTTCTTC.

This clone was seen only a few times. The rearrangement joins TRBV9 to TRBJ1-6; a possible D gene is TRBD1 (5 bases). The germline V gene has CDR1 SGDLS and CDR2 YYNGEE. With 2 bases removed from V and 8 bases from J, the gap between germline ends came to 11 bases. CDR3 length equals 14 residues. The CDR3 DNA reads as TGTGCCAGCAGCGTTCAGGGCCGGGATTCACCCCTCCACTTT. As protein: CASSVQGRDSPLHF.

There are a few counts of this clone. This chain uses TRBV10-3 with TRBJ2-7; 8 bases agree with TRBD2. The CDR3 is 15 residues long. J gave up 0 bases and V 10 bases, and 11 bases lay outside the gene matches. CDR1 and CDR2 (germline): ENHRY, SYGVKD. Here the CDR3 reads CATRITSGLSYEQYF. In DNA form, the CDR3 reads TGTGCCACTAGGATTACTAGCGGACTCTCCTACGAGCAGTACTTC.

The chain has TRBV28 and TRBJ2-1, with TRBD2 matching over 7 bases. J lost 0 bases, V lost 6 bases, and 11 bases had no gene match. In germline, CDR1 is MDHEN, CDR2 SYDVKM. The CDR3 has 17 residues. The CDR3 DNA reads TGTGCCAGCAGCCTACTCCTTAGCGGGCCCTCCTACAATGAGCAGTTCTTC. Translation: CASSLLLSGPSYNEQFF.

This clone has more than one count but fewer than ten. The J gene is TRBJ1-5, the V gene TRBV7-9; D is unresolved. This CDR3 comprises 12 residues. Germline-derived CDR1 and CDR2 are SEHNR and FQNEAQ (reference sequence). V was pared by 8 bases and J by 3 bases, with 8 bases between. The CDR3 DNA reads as TGTGCCAGCGGTAACAACAATCAGCCCCAGCATTTT. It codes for CASGNNNQPQHF.

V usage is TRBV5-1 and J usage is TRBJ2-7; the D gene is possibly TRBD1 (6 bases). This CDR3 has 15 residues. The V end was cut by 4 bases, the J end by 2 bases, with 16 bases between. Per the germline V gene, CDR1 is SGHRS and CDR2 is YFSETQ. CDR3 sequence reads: CASSARMTGPYEQYF. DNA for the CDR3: TGCGCCAGCAGCGCCCGGATGACAGGTCCCTACGAGCAGTACTTC.

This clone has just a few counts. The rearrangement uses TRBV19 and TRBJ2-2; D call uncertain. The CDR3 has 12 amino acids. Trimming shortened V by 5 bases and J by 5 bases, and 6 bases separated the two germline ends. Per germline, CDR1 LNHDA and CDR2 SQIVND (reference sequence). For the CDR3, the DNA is TGTGCCAGTAGTCCCGAGACCGGGGAGCTGTTTTTT. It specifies CASSPETGELFF.

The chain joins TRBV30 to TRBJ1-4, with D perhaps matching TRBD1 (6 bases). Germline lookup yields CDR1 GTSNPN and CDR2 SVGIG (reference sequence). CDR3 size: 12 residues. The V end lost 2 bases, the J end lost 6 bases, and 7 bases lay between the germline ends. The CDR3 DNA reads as TGTGCCTGGAGTAGGGGGTATGAAAAACTGTTTTTT. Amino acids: CAWSRGYEKLFF.

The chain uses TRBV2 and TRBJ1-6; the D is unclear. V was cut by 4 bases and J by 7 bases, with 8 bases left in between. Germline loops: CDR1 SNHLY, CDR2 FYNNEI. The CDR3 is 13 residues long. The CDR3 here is CASSGAQNSPLHF. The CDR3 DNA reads TGTGCCAGCAGTGGGGCCCAGAATTCACCCCTCCACTTT.

CDR3 region: CASRSTGGTEAFF. CDR3 nucleotides: TGTGCCAGCAGGTCGACGGGAGGCACTGAAGCTTTCTTT. The J gene is TRBJ1-1, the V gene TRBV2; D uncertain. There are 13 residues in the CDR3. V shed 6 bases and J shed 4 bases, with 12 bases lying between them. Germline CDR1 and CDR2: SNHLY and FYNNEI.

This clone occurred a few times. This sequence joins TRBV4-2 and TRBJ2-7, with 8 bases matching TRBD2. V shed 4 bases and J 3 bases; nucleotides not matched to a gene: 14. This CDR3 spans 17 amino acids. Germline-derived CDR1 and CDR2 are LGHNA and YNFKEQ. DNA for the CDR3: TGTGCCAGCAGCCGGTCCGGAGGAAGCGGGAGCAGCTACGAGCAGTACTTC. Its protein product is CASSRSGGSGSSYEQYF.

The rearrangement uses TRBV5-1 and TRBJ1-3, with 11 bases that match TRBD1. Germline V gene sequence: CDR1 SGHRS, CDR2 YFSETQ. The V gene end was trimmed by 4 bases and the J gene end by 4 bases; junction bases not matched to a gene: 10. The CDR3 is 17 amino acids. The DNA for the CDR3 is TGCGCCAGCAGCCCGAGGATTGGACAGGGGGCCGGAAACACCATATATTTT. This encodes CASSPRIGQGAGNTIYF.

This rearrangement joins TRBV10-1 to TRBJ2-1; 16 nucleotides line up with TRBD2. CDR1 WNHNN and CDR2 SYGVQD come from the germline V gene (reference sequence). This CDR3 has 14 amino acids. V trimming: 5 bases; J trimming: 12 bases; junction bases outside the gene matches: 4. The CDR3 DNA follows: TGCGCCAGCAGTCCGGGACTAGCGGGGGGGTGGCAGTTCTTC. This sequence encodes CASSPGLAGGWQFF.

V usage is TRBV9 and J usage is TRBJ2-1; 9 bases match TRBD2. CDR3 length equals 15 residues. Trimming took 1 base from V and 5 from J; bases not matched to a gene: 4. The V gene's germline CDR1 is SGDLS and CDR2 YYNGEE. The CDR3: CASSVWPSGDNEQFF. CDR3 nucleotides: TGTGCCAGCAGCGTATGGCCTAGCGGGGACAATGAGCAGTTCTTC.

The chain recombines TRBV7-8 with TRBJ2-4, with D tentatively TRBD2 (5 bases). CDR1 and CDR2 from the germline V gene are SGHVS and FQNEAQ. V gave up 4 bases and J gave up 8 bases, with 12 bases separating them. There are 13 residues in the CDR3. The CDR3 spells CASSWTPRDIQYF. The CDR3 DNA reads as TGTGCCAGCAGCTGGACTCCACGGGACATTCAGTACTTC.

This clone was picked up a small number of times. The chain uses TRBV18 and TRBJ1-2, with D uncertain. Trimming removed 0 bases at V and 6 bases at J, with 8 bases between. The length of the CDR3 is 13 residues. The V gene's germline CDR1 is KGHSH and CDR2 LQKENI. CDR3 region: CASSPPGRDGYTF. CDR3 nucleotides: TGTGCCAGCTCACCACCGGGGAGAGATGGCTACACCTTC.

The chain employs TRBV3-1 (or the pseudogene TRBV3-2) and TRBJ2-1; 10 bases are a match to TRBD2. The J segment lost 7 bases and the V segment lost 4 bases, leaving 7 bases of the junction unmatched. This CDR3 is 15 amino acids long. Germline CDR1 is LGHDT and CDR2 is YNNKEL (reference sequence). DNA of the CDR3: TGTGCCAGCAGCCTACCTAGCGGGAGAGTTAATGAGCAGTTCTTC. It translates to CASSLPSGRVNEQFF.